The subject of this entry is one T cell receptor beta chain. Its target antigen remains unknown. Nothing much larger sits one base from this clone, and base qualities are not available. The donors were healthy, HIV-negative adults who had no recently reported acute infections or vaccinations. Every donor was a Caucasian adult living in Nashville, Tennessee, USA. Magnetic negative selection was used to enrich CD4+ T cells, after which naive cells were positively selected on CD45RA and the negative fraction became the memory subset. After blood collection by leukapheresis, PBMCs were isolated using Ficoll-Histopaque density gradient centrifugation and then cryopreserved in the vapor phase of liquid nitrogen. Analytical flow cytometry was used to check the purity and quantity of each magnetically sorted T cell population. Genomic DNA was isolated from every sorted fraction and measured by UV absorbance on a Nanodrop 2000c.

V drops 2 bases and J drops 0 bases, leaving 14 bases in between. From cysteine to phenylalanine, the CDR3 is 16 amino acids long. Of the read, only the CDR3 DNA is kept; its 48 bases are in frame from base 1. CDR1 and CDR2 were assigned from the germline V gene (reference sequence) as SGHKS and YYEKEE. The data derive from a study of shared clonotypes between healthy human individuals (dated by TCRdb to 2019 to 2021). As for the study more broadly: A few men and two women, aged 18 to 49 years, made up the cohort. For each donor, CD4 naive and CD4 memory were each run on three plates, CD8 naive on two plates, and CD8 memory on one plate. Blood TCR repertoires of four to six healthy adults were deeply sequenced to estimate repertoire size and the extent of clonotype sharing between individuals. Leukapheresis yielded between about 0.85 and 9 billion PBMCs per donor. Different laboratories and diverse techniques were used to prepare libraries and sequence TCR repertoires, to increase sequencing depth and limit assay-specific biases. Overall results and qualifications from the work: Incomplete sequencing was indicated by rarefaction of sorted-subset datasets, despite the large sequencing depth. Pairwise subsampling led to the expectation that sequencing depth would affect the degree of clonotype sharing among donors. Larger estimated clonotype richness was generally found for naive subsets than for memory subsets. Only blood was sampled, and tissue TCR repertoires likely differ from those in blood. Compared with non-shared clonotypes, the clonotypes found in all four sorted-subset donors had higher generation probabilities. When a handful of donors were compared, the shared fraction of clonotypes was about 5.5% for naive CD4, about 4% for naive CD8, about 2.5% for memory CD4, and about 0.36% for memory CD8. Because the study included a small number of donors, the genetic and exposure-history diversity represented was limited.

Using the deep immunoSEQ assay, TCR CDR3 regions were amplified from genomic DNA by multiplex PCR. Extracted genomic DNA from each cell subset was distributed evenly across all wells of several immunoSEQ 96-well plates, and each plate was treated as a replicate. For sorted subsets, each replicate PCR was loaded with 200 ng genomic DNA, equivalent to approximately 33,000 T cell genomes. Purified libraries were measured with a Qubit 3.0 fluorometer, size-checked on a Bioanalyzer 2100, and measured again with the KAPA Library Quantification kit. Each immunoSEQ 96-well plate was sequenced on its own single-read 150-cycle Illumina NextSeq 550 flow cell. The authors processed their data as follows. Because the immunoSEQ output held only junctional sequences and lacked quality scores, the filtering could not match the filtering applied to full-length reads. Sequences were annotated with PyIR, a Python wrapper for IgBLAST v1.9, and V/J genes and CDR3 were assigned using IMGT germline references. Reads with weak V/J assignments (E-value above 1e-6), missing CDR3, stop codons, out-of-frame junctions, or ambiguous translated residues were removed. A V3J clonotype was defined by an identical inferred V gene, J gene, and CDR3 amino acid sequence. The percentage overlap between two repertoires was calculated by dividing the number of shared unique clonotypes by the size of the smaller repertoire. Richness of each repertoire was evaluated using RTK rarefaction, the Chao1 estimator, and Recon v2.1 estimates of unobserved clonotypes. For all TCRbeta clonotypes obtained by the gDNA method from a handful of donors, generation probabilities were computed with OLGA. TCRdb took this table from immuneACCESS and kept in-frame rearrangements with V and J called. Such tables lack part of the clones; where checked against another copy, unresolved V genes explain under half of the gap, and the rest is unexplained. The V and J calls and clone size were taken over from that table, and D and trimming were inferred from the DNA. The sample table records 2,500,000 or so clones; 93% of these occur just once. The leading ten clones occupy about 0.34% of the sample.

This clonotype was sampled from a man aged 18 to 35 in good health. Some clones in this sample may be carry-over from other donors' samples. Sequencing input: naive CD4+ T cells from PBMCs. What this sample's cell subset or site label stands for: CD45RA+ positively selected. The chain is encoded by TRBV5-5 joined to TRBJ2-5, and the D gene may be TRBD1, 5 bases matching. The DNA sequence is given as TGTGCCAGCAGCTTAGTCAGGGCGCTATACCAAGAGACCCAGTACTTC. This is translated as CASSLVRALYQETQYF.